This T cell receptor beta chain was obtained from a study of T cell repertoires in cytomegalovirus infection. Turning to the study itself: CMV epitopes in the study were HLA-C-restricted (recently identified) and HLA-B-restricted (well studied). TCR beta signatures that were public indicated CMV infection and matching HLA type. The study's findings and limits: HLA-C-restricted TCR beta clonotypes specific for CMV led the ex vivo response. Cumulated frequencies of public TCR beta families served to identify carriers of CMV plus the relevant HLA.

The CDR3 runs 13 residues. Looked up from germline, CDR1 is MNHEY and CDR2 is SMNVEV (reference sequence). Trimming at V came to 7 bases and at J to 1 base, leaving 4 bases not matched to a gene. TCRdb reprocessed the reads via MiXCR and lists one record per CDR3 protein. The repertoire holds 50,000 or so distinct CDR3 sequences, with 20% to 25% as singletons. Notes on this clonotype: The antigen is undetermined.

The genes are TRBV27 and TRBJ2-7; 7 positions match TRBD1. The input for sequencing was CD8+ T cells from cultured PBMCs, taken from culture after CMV antigen stimulation. This clonotype originated in a human donor in good health (CMV status not recorded). Some clones in this sample may be carry-over from other donors' samples. The CDR3 DNA sequence: TGTGCCAGCACCAGACAGGGTTCCTACGAGCAGTACTTC. It translates to CASTRQGSYEQYF.